This passage covers 7 T cell receptor beta chains from one sample sequenced in a study of blood T cell repertoires in COVID-19. Clones were sequenced by immunoSEQ multiplex PCR, and TCRdb holds only the in-frame ones, with some missing. Here the sample spans about 310,000 clones, approximately 81% being singletons. The sample comprised PBMCs or T cells enriched from blood (not recorded which). Source of these receptors: a young woman who had been exposed to COVID-19.

The J gene is TRBJ2-5, the V gene TRBV4-1; D unresolved. Germline V lookup: CDR1 MGHRA, CDR2 YSYEKL. V shed 0 bases and J shed 5 bases, with 13 bases lying between them. The CDR3 consists of 15 residues. Here the CDR3 DNA reads TGCGCCAGCAGCCAAGAAAATCTGAGGCCGGAGACCCAGTACTTC. Its protein is CASSQENLRPETQYF.

This chain connects TRBV5-5 to TRBJ1-1; the D gene is possibly TRBD1 (6 bases). The germline CDR1 and CDR2 sequences are SGHKS and YYEKEE (reference sequence). Trimming removed 6 bases from V and 2 bases from J, with 11 bases in between. The CDR3 has 13 residues. The DNA of the CDR3 is TGTGCCAGCAACAAACAGGGTAACACTGAAGCTTTCTTT. Encoded protein: CASNKQGNTEAFF.

This clone turned up a few times. The V and J genes are TRBV7-9 and TRBJ1-1; D gene ambiguous. V lost 0 bases and J 0 bases, leaving 8 bases between the germline ends. This CDR3 has 15 amino acids. Germline-derived CDR1 and CDR2 are SEHNR and FQNEAQ (reference sequence). In DNA, the CDR3 is TGTGCCAGCAGCTTAGCAATAGTACTGAACACTGAAGCTTTCTTT. Amino acid sequence: CASSLAIVLNTEAFF. The variable domain in full, with the rest retrieved from reference TRBV7-9 and TRBJ1-1, is DTGVSQNPRHKITKRGQNVTFRCDPISEHNRLYWYRQTLGQGPEFLTYFQNEAQLEKSRLLSDRFSAERPKGSFSTLEIQRTEQGDSAMYLCASSLAIVLNTEAFFGQGTRLTVV.

V is TRBV5-4 and J is TRBJ1-4, with TRBD1 identical over 8 bases. There are 15 residues in the CDR3. J lost 3 bases, V lost 3 bases, and 4 bases had no gene match. The germline V gene encodes CDR1 SGHNT and CDR2 YYREEE (reference sequence). The CDR3 reads CASSSGGRANEKLFF. CDR3 nucleotides: TGTGCCAGCAGCTCAGGGGGCAGGGCTAATGAAAAACTGTTTTTT. Full variable domain (missing parts from reference TRBV5-4 and TRBJ1-4): ETGVTQSPTHLIKTRGQQVTLRCSSQSGHNTVSWYQQALGQGPQFIFQYYREEENGRGNFPPRFSGLQFPNYSSELNVNALELDDSALYLCASSSGGRANEKLFFGSGTQLSVL.

This clone was observed a single time. V is TRBV4-2 and J is TRBJ1-5; no reliable D call. This CDR3 is 16 amino acids long. The V end was cut by 0 bases, the J end by 1 base, with 10 bases between. Germline V gene data show CDR1 as LGHNA and CDR2 as YNFKEQ. CDR3 residues: CASSQEGGRSNQPQHF. CDR3 coding DNA: TGTGCCAGCAGCCAAGAAGGAGGGAGAAGCAATCAGCCCCAGCATTTT.

V usage is TRBV6-4 and J usage is TRBJ2-1, with 9 bases identical to TRBD2. This CDR3 is 16 amino acids long. V shed 2 bases, J shed 3 bases, and the junction held 5 bases outside the gene matches. Germline V gene lookup returns CDR1 MRHNA and CDR2 SNTAGT. CDR3 in DNA: TGTGCCAGCAGTGACATAGCGGGAGTCGACTACAATGAGCAGTTCTTC. Translated: CASSDIAGVDYNEQFF.

The genes are TRBV6-5 and TRBJ1-1; 9 bases match TRBD1. The CDR3 is 15 amino acids. Germline V lookup: CDR1 MNHEY, CDR2 SVGAGI. The junction had 4 bases not matched to a gene; V was cut back by 5 bases and J by 0 bases. The CDR3 DNA is TGTGCCAGCAGTCCATGGGACAGGGTGAACACTGAAGCTTTCTTT. It is translated as CASSPWDRVNTEAFF.